This TCR beta chain was retrieved from a study of blood T cell repertoires in COVID-19. Original processing notes: The authors estimated nucleated cell counts from reference gene primer amplification. Method: immunoSEQ multiplex PCR; TCRdb's copy keeps in-frame clones and lacks some. V and J calls and clone size come straight from that table; D and trimming were deduced from the DNA. Of 55,000 to 65,000 clones in the sample, around 87% were seen once. Germline V gives CDR1 MRHNA, CDR2 SNTAGT. The CDR3 totals 13 residues. V lost 4 bases and J lost 0, with 5 bases in between. Input material: peripheral blood. V is TRBV6-4 and J is TRBJ2-3, with D hard to call. This sequence originates from a man aged 55 to 70 with active or convalescent COVID-19. Here the CDR3 reads CASSAPSTDTQYF. CDR3 DNA sequence: TGTGCCAGCAGTGCCCCAAGCACAGATACGCAGTATTTT.